This T cell receptor (beta chain) came from a study of CD8+ T cells in alopecia areata. Findings and caveats of the study: While tofacitinib was given, many expanded lesional clones persisted in scalp and blood.

Details on this clone: Its antigen is undetermined.

RNA extraction was followed by reverse transcription into cDNA, which acted as the sequencing template. Profiled with immunoSEQ multiplex PCR; TCRdb holds only in-frame clones, not every one. The sample contains 150,000 to 200,000 clones, about three fifths of which appear only once. This sample's treatment: oral pan-JAK inhibitor, 5-10 mg twice daily. Peripheral blood samples and lesional scalp punch biopsies were obtained from alopecia areata patients. This TCR came from a human donor with alopecia areata. This specimen was CD4+ T cells sorted from blood, taken at week 24, from a patient treated with tofacitinib.

This CDR3 reads CASRASGGGEQYF. Here the CDR3 DNA reads TGTGCCAGCCGGGCTAGCGGGGGCGGCGAGCAGTACTTC. The chain recombines TRBV2 with TRBJ2-7; TRBD2 matches 10 bases. The CDR3 runs 13 residues. CDR1 and CDR2 from the germline V gene are SNHLY and FYNNEI. Trimming at V came to 8 bases and at J to 6 bases, leaving 7 bases not matched to a gene.